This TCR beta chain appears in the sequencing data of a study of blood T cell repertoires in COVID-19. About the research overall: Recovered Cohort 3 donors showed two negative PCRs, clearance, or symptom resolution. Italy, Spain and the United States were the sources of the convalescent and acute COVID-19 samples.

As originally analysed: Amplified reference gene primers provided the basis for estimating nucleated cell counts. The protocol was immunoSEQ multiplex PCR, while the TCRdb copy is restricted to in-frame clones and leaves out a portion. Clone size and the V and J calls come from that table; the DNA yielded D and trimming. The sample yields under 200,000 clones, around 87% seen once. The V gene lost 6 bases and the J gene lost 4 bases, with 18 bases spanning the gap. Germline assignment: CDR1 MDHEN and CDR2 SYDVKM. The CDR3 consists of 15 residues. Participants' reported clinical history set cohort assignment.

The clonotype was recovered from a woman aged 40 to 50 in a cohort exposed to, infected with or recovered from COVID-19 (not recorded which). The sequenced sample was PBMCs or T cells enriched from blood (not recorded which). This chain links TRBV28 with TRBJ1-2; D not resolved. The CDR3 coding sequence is TGTGCCAGCAGCCCTCGTCCACTGACAACCTATGGCTACACCTTC. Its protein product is CASSPRPLTTYGYTF.